A few counts support the clone carrying this T cell receptor beta chain. These data are taken from a study of blood T cell repertoires in COVID-19. Study context: Sites in the United States, Italy and Spain provided acute and convalescent COVID-19 samples. PBMCs, B-cell-depleted T cells, or T cells provided the cDNA or gDNA that made up the material.

Authors' processing steps: Amplification from reference gene primers served as the basis for estimated nucleated cell counts. The repertoire was sequenced with immunoSEQ multiplex PCR; TCRdb's copy has only in-frame clones and lacks some. The V and J calls and the clone size are those of that table, but D and trimming were determined from the DNA. The sample has some 83,000 clones, about two thirds seen once; the top ten hold about 15%. The CDR3 loop spans 13 amino acids. The junction had 12 bases not matched to a gene; V was cut back by 7 bases and J by 9 bases. CDR1 is GTSNPN and CDR2 is SVGIG in the germline V gene (reference sequence).

This TCR was sampled from a woman older than 75 with acute or convalescent COVID-19. The sample consisted of peripheral blood. The chain links TRBV30 to TRBJ1-1, with TRBD1 matching over 9 bases. Here the CDR3 DNA reads TGTGCCTTGACCCCGGGACAGGGTGACAAAGCTTTCTTT. It encodes CALTPGQGDKAFF.